This TCR beta chain appears in the sequencing data of a study of shared clonotypes between healthy human individuals (TCRdb year 2020). About the study as a whole: A couple of women and a few men aged 18 to 49 years were included in the cohort. For each donor, CD4 naive and CD4 memory were each given three plates, CD8 naive was given two plates, and CD8 memory was given one plate. The study deeply sequenced blood TCR repertoires of five healthy adults to estimate repertoire size and the extent of clonotype sharing between individuals. To increase sequencing depth and limit assay-specific biases, TCR repertoire library preparation and sequencing were carried out by different laboratories using diverse techniques. Leukapheresis yielded between about 0.94 and 10 billion PBMCs per donor. What the work shows at the level of the full study, not this receptor alone: Even with the large sequencing depth, rarefaction of the sorted-subset datasets indicated that sequencing was incomplete. Clonotypes shared by all four sorted-subset donors showed higher generation probabilities than non-shared clonotypes. Based on pairwise subsampling, the degree of clonotype sharing among donors was expected to be affected by sequencing depth. Estimated clonotype richness was generally larger for naive than for memory subsets. The small number of donors limited the genetic and exposure-history diversity represented. Sampling was restricted to blood, and TCR repertoires in tissue are likely to differ from TCR repertoires in blood. Across four donors, around 5% of naive CD4, 3.5% of naive CD8, about 2.3% of memory CD4, and 0.4% to 0.45% of memory CD8 clonotypes were shared.

Using the deep immunoSEQ assay, TCR CDR3 regions were amplified from genomic DNA by multiplex PCR. For each cell subset, the extracted genomic DNA was distributed evenly across all wells of several immunoSEQ 96-well plates, and each plate served as one replicate. Each replicate PCR for sorted subsets received 200 ng genomic DNA, equal to roughly 33,000 T cell genomes. Purified libraries were quantified with a Qubit 3.0 fluorometer, sized on a Bioanalyzer 2100, and re-quantified with the KAPA Library Quantification kit. Every immunoSEQ 96-well plate was sequenced on a dedicated single-read 150-cycle Illumina NextSeq 550 flow cell. The authors' analysis ran thus. Because the immunoSEQ output held only junctional sequences and lacked quality scores, the filtering could not match the filtering applied to full-length reads. Sequences were annotated with PyIR, a Python wrapper for IgBLAST v1.9, using IMGT germline references to assign V/J genes and CDR3. Reads with weak V/J assignments (E-value above 1e-6), missing CDR3, stop codons, out-of-frame junctions, or ambiguous translated residues were removed. A V3J clonotype was defined by an identical inferred V gene, J gene, and CDR3 amino acid sequence. Percentage overlap between repertoires was calculated by dividing the number of shared unique clonotypes by the size of the smaller repertoire. RTK rarefaction, the Chao1 estimator, and Recon v2.1 estimates of unobserved clonotypes were used to assess repertoire richness. Generation probabilities for all TCRbeta clonotypes obtained by the gDNA method from a handful of donors were computed using OLGA. The table was pulled from immuneACCESS by TCRdb, which kept in-frame rearrangements only. Such tables lose some clones; where checked, under half of the loss comes from unresolved V genes, and the rest has no known cause. Clone size and V and J calls were adopted from that table, with D and trimming inferred from the DNA. This sample comprises about 600,000 clones, just under 97% of them detected only once. The ten largest account for around 0.11% of the sample.

Note on this clone: The target of this receptor is not known. The sample holds no much larger clone one base away, and base qualities are not on file.

For the CD8 naive samples, CD45RO-negative cells were positively selected for CCR7, yielding a CD45RA+CCR7+ population from which TemRA cells were excluded. Healthy HIV-negative adults with no recently reported acute infections or vaccinations were included as donors. All donors were Caucasian adults living in Nashville, Tennessee, USA. Blood was obtained by leukapheresis, after which PBMCs were separated by Ficoll-Histopaque density gradient centrifugation and cryopreserved in liquid nitrogen vapor phase. Purity and quantity of every magnetically sorted T cell population were checked by analytical flow cytometry. Each sorted fraction had its genomic DNA isolated and then quantified by UV absorbance on a Nanodrop 2000c. The CDR3 measures 13 amino acids from cysteine to phenylalanine. Of the read, only the CDR3 DNA is kept; its 39 bases are in frame from base 1. The germline V gene (reference sequence) sets CDR1 to MNHEY and CDR2 to SMNVEV. The V end gives up 4 bases and the J end 6 bases, leaving 3 bases in the junction not matched to a gene.

The sequence is built from TRBV27 and TRBJ2-7; 10 central bases correspond to TRBD2. The source material was naive CD8+ T cells sorted from blood. The sample's cell subset or site label, in plain terms: CD45RA+CCR7+. This TCR was sampled from a woman aged 25 to 45 in good health. The CDR3 has the sequence CASSSSGRGEQYF. The nucleotide sequence is given as TGTGCCAGCAGTTCAAGCGGGAGGGGCGAGCAGTACTTC.